This TCR beta chain was documented in a study of T cell responses to AZD1222 COVID-19 vaccine. Study findings and constraints: When two AZD1222 doses had been given, Spike-specific TCR breadth and depth rose. The peak T cell response came first, and repertoires were sampled only after it. Nearly half of the spike-specific TCRs reportedly recognize variant regions that carry no mutations.

The CDR3 runs to 13 residues. Germline trimming cut 11 bases from V and 6 bases from J; bases unmatched to any gene: 6. The germline CDR1 and CDR2 sequences are KGHDR and SFDVKD. The table came from immunoSEQ multiplex PCR; TCRdb's copy has only in-frame clones and leaves some out. The table shows some 130,000 clones, with around 89% occurring only once. In the case of this clone: Its antigen is not known.

The material sequenced was peripheral blood, taken on day 0 of AZD1222 vaccination. The chain recombines TRBV24-1 with TRBJ1-6, with 7 bases matching TRBD1. The receptor was isolated from an adult in good health. CDR3: CANSGTVNSPLHF. The DNA for the CDR3 is TGTGCCAACTCCGGGACAGTTAATTCACCCCTCCACTTT.